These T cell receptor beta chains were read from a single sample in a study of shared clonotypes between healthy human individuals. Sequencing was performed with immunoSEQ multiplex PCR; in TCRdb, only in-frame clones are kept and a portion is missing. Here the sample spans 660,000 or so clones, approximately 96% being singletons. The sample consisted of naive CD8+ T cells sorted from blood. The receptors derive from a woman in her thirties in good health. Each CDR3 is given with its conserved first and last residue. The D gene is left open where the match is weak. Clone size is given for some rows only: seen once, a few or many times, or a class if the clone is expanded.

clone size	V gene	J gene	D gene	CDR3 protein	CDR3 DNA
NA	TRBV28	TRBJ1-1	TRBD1	CASTLGTATEAFF	TGTGCCAGCACCCTCGGGACAGCCACTGAAGCTTTCTTT
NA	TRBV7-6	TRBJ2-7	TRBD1	CASSYGTGTSYEQYF	TGTGCCAGCAGCTATGGGACAGGGACCTCCTACGAGCAGTACTTC
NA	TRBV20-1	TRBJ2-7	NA	CSASRSYEQYF	TGCAGTGCTAGTAGAAGCTACGAGCAGTACTTC
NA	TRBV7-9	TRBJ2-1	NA	CASSPRDNEQFF	TGTGCCAGCAGCCCCCGGGACAATGAGCAGTTCTTC
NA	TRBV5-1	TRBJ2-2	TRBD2	CASSRGTPSGSRTGELFF	TGCGCCAGCAGCCGTGGGACACCAAGCGGGAGTCGCACCGGGGAGCTGTTTTTT
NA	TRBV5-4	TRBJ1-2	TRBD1	CASSLTGANYGYTF	TGTGCCAGCAGCTTGACAGGGGCTAACTATGGCTACACCTTC
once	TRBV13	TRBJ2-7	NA	CASSLAPGPGSAYEQYF	TGTGCCAGCAGCTTAGCCCCTGGCCCGGGAAGTGCCTACGAGCAGTACTTC
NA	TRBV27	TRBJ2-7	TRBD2	CASSSLAGGYEQYF	TGTGCCAGCAGTTCCCTAGCGGGAGGGTACGAGCAGTACTTC
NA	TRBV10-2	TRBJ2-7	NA	CASSALGLKPYEQYF	TGCGCCAGCAGTGCCTTAGGACTGAAGCCCTACGAGCAGTACTTC
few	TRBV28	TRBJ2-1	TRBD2	CASSLTLSGSNEQFF	TGTGCCAGCAGTTTAACGCTGAGCGGGAGCAATGAGCAGTTCTTC
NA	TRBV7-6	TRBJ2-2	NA	CASSLALQAGELFF	TGTGCCAGCAGCTTAGCGTTGCAGGCCGGGGAGCTGTTTTTT
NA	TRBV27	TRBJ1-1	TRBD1	CASSLSRGTGTEAFF	TGTGCCAGCAGTTTAAGCAGGGGGACGGGCACTGAAGCTTTCTTT
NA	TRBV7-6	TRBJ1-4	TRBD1	CASTTGGPEKLFF	TGTGCCAGTACAACAGGGGGCCCTGAAAAACTGTTTTTT
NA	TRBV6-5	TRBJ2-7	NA	CASSLNRRNPYEQYF	TGTGCCAGCAGCCTCAACCGACGGAACCCCTACGAGCAGTACTTC
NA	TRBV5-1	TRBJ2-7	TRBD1	CANSLDVPQGTFYEQYF	TGCGCCAACAGCTTGGACGTACCACAGGGGACCTTCTACGAGCAGTACTTC
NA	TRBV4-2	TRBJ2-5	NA	CASSQVPSQETQYF	TGTGCCAGCAGCCAAGTTCCTAGTCAGGAGACCCAGTACTTC
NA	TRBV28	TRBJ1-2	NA	CASSLFGRSPDYGYTF	TGTGCCAGCAGTTTATTTGGGCGGTCGCCGGACTATGGCTACACCTTC
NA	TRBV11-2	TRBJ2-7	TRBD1	CASSLDGGQGDYEQYF	TGTGCCAGCAGCTTAGATGGGGGACAGGGAGACTACGAGCAGTACTTC
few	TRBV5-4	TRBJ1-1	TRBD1	CATNLAGQGEAFF	TGTGCCACGAATTTAGCGGGACAGGGAGAAGCTTTCTTT
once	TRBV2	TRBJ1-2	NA	CASSEVTVYGYTF	TGTGCCAGCAGTGAAGTAACAGTCTATGGCTACACCTTC
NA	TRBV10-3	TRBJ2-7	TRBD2	CAISAERGSSYEQYF	TGTGCCATCAGTGCGGAGCGGGGGAGCTCCTACGAGCAGTACTTC
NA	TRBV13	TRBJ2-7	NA	CASSLGINYEQYF	TGTGCCAGCAGCTTAGGTATAAACTACGAGCAGTACTTC
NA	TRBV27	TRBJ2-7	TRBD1	CASRRTGIDYEQYF	TGTGCCAGCAGACGGACAGGGATTGATTACGAGCAGTACTTC
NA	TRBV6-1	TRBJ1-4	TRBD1	CASSEGQGADGEKLFF	TGTGCCAGCAGTGAAGGACAGGGGGCAGATGGTGAAAAACTGTTTTTT
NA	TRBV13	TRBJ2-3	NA	CASSLEPDTQYF	TGTGCCAGCAGCTTAGAGCCAGATACGCAGTATTTT
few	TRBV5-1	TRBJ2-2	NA	CASRIGTGNTGELFF	TGCGCCAGCAGGATAGGGACGGGGAACACCGGGGAGCTGTTTTTT
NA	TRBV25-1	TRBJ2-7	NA	CASSDLAYGPGYEQYF	TGTGCCAGCTCCGACCTCGCGTATGGGCCCGGCTACGAGCAGTACTTC
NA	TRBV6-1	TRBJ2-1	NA	CASSELGGVAYNEQFF	TGTGCCAGCAGTGAACTCGGAGGAGTAGCCTACAATGAGCAGTTCTTC
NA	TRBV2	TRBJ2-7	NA	CASKVASSYEQYF	TGTGCCAGCAAAGTCGCTAGCAGCTACGAGCAGTACTTC
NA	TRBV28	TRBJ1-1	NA	CASRPDWDTEAFF	TGTGCCAGCAGACCAGACTGGGACACTGAAGCTTTCTTT
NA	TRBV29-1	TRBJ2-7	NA	CSVVVAEGYEQYF	TGCAGCGTTGTTGTAGCGGAGGGATACGAGCAGTACTTC
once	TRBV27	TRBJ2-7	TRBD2	CAREPGLAGSSYEQYF	TGTGCTAGGGAACCGGGACTAGCGGGAAGCTCCTACGAGCAGTACTTC